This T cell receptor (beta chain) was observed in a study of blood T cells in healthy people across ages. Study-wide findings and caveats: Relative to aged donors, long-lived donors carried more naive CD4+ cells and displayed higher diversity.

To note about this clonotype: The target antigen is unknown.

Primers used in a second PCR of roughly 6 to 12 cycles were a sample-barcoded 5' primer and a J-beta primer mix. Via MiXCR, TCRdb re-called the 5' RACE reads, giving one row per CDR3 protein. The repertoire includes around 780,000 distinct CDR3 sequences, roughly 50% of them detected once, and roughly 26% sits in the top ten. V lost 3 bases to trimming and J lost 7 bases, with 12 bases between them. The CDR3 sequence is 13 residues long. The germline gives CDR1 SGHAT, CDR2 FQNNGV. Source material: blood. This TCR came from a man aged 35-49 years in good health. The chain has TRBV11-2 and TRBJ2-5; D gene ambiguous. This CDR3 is CASSLTGDPTQYF. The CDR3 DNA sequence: TGTGCCAGCAGCTTGACGGGCGATCCGACCCAGTACTTC.